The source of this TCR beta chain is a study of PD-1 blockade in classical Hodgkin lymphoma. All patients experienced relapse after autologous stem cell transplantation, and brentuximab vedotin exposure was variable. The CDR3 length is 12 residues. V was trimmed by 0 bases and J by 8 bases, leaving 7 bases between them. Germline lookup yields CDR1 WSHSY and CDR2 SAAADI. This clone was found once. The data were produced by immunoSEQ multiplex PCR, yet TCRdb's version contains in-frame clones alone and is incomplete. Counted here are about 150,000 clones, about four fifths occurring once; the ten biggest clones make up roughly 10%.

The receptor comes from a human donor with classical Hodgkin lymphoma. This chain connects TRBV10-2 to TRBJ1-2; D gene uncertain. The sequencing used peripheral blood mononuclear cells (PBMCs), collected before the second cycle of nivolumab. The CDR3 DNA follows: TGCGCCAGCAGTGAGTCTGGGTTAGGCTACACCTTC. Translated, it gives CASSESGLGYTF.